This entry is about one T cell receptor (beta chain). This entry belongs to a study of blood T cell repertoires in COVID-19. Study context: Whether acute or convalescent, the COVID-19 samples came from the United States, Italy and Spain.

Per germline, CDR1 SGHVS and CDR2 FNYEAQ. CDR3 length equals 17 residues. The J segment lost 0 bases and the V segment lost 3 bases, leaving 4 bases of the junction unmatched. The method was immunoSEQ multiplex PCR; TCRdb's version includes in-frame clones alone and lacks a portion of them. There are approximately 110,000 clones in the sample; 86% occur only once, and about 4.5% lies in the top ten. The rearrangement uses TRBV7-6 and TRBJ2-1; the match to TRBD2 covers 11 bases. The sequenced sample was peripheral blood. The receptor was derived from a man aged 40-49 years with acute or convalescent COVID-19. The DNA for the CDR3 is TGTGCCAGCAGCTTGCTAGCGGGAGGCATCTCCTACAATGAGCAGTTCTTC. As protein: CASSLLAGGISYNEQFF. The full variable domain, with the rest looked up from reference TRBV7-6 and TRBJ2-1, is GAGVSQSPRYKVTKRGQDVALRCDPISGHVSLYWYRQALGQGPEFLTYFNYEAQQDKSGLPNDRFSAERPEGSISTLTIQRTEQRDSAMYRCASSLLAGGISYNEQFFGPGTRLTVL.